This passage covers 8 T cell receptor beta chains from one sample sequenced in a study of identical twins. A single record per CDR3 protein comes from TCRdb applying MiXCR to the 5' RACE reads. The sample yields 450,000 to 500,000 distinct CDR3 sequences, 14% seen once. These data were likewise used in another study, on yellow fever vaccine responses in identical twins.

Specimen: CD4+ T cells sorted from blood. These TCRs come from a woman between 18 and 30 years old in good health.

This clonotype showed up many times. The chain uses TRBV7-2 and TRBJ2-5; TRBD2 matches 9 bases. Germline V lookup: CDR1 SGHTA, CDR2 FQGNSA. V trimming: 3 bases; J trimming: 2 bases; junction bases outside the gene matches: 10. This CDR3 comprises 17 residues. This CDR3 is CASSLKLAGEFQETQYF. For the CDR3, the DNA is TGTGCCAGCAGCTTGAAATTAGCGGGGGAATTTCAAGAGACCCAGTACTTC.

V and J are TRBV28 and TRBJ2-5, with TRBD1 matching over 8 bases. Per the germline V gene, CDR1 is MDHEN and CDR2 is SYDVKM. This CDR3 is 16 amino acids long. V shed 4 bases and J 2 bases; nucleotides not matched to a gene: 9. The CDR3 spells CASSSRQGQGQETQYF. The CDR3 DNA reads TGTGCCAGCAGTTCAAGACAGGGGCAAGGACAAGAGACCCAGTACTTC. The full variable domain, with the rest looked up from reference TRBV28 and TRBJ2-5, is DVKVTQSSRYLVKRTGEKVFLECVQDMDHENMFWYRQDPGLGLRLIYFSYDVKMKEKGDIPEGYSVSREKKERFSLILESASTNQTSMYLCASSSRQGQGQETQYFGPGTRLLVL.

This clonotype showed up many times. V usage is TRBV5-1 and J usage is TRBJ1-4; tentatively, D is TRBD1 (5 bases). V gave up 4 bases and J gave up 5 bases, with 18 bases separating them. Germline CDR1 and CDR2: SGHRS and YFSETQ. This CDR3 spans 16 amino acids. In nucleotides, the CDR3 is TGCGCCAGCAGCCCACAGAGCACCGCAGGGAATGAAAAACTGTTTTTT. Translated, it gives CASSPQSTAGNEKLFF.

The chain joins TRBV10-2 to TRBJ2-7; TRBD2 matches 9 bases. Germline lookup yields CDR1 WSHSY and CDR2 SAAADI. CDR3 length: 15 amino acids. The ends lost 6 bases at V and 6 bases at J; junction bases unmatched: 12. CDR3: CASSDPSGTPPEQYF. The CDR3 region has the DNA TGCGCCAGCAGCGACCCTAGCGGGACACCTCCCGAGCAGTACTTC.

The table lists this clonotype with a few counts. The V and J genes are TRBV20-1 and TRBJ2-1, with 8 bases aligning to TRBD2. This CDR3 has 15 amino acids. Germline loops: CDR1 DFQATT, CDR2 SNEGSKA (reference sequence). After removal of 6 bases from V and 4 bases from J, the junction contained 11 bases not matched to a gene. The CDR3 nucleotides read TGCAGTGCCAGGGGCGGGACTAGGGTGTACAATGAGCAGTTCTTC. Translating gives CSARGGTRVYNEQFF.

The table lists this clonotype with many counts. The J gene is TRBJ1-3, the V gene TRBV4-2; D is uncertain. Trimming took off 3 bases at V and 0 bases at J, with 12 bases between the two ends. Germline V lookup: CDR1 LGHNA, CDR2 YNFKEQ. The CDR3 consists of 16 residues. In DNA, the CDR3 is TGTGCCAGCAGCCAGATGGGTACAGACTCTGGAAACACCATATATTTT. The encoded protein is CASSQMGTDSGNTIYF.

This clonotype was observed a handful of times. The gene calls are TRBV11-3 and TRBJ2-3; D is uncertain. Trimming took off 5 bases at V and 7 bases at J, with 10 bases between the two ends. Looked up from germline, CDR1 is SGHNT and CDR2 is YENEEA. CDR3 size: 12 residues. CDR3: CASSPNNNTQYF. The CDR3 nucleotides read TGTGCCAGCAGCCCTAACAATAATACGCAGTATTTT.

The J gene is TRBJ2-7, the V gene TRBV19; D may match TRBD1 or TRBD2 (5 bases each). The CDR3 totals 15 residues. Germline V CDR1 and CDR2: LNHDA, SQIVND (reference sequence). Deletions cut 7 bases from V and 0 bases from J, with 16 bases between. The CDR3 here is CASMILRGGSYEQYF. As DNA, the CDR3 is TGTGCCAGTATGATTTTACGGGGCGGCTCCTACGAGCAGTACTTC.